This is a list of T cell receptor beta chains from one sample in a study of OX40 agonist ivuxolimab in advanced cancers. TCRdb's table, derived via immunoSEQ multiplex PCR, lists solely in-frame clones and lacks some. The sample yields tens of thousands of clones, about 90% seen once. The sequenced sample was CD4+ or CD8+ T cells sorted from blood, obtained in a trial of the OX40 agonist ivuxolimab. Receptors were obtained from an adult with an advanced solid tumor such as melanoma, head and neck, liver or kidney cancer. CDR3s include the opening cysteine and the closing phenylalanine or tryptophan. Each record gives: J gene, D gene, clone size, V gene, CDR3 protein, CDR3 DNA. The D gene is left open where the match is weak. Size values are once, few and many counts, or a class for expanded clones, and some rows have none.

j_gene: TRBJ2-7; d_gene: TRBD2; abundance: -; v_gene: TRBV5-1; CDR3aa: CASSWTSLNEQYF; CDR3nt: TGCGCCAGCAGCTGGACTAGTTTAAACGAGCAGTACTTC
j_gene: TRBJ1-1; d_gene: -; abundance: -; v_gene: TRBV18; CDR3aa: CASSPLRDTEAFF; CDR3nt: TGTGCCAGCTCACCACTCCGTGACACTGAAGCTTTCTTT
j_gene: TRBJ1-2; d_gene: -; abundance: -; v_gene: TRBV5-4; CDR3aa: CASSSDRLGGGYTF; CDR3nt: TGTGCCAGCAGCTCCGACAGGTTGGGAGGTGGCTACACCTTC
j_gene: TRBJ2-6; d_gene: -; abundance: -; v_gene: TRBV6-4; CDR3aa: CASSDQDGANVLTF; CDR3nt: TGTGCCAGCAGTGACCAGGACGGTGCCAACGTCCTGACTTTC
j_gene: TRBJ1-6; d_gene: -; abundance: -; v_gene: TRBV10-2; CDR3aa: CASSVQVLRSPLHF; CDR3nt: TGCGCCAGCAGTGTTCAGGTCTTGAGGTCACCCCTCCACTTT
j_gene: TRBJ1-2; d_gene: TRBD1; abundance: -; v_gene: TRBV14; CDR3aa: CASSRQGGPGYTF; CDR3nt: TGTGCCAGCAGCCGTCAGGGGGGGCCTGGCTACACCTTC
j_gene: TRBJ2-5; d_gene: TRBD1; abundance: -; v_gene: TRBV6-6; CDR3aa: CASRPTPGQGKETQYF; CDR3nt: TGTGCCAGCAGACCAACCCCGGGACAGGGGAAAGAGACCCAGTACTTC
j_gene: TRBJ2-2; d_gene: TRBD2; abundance: once; v_gene: TRBV28; CDR3aa: CASRHTSGGYTGELFF; CDR3nt: TGTGCCAGCAGACACACTAGCGGGGGGTACACCGGGGAGCTGTTTTTT
j_gene: TRBJ2-5; d_gene: -; abundance: -; v_gene: TRBV12-1; CDR3aa: CASSSREETQYF; CDR3nt: TGTGCCAGCAGCTCCAGAGAAGAGACCCAGTACTTC
j_gene: TRBJ1-2; d_gene: TRBD1; abundance: -; v_gene: TRBV18; CDR3aa: CASSHIVGTGGGGYGYTF; CDR3nt: TGTGCCAGCTCTCACATCGTTGGGACAGGGGGCGGTGGCTATGGCTACACCTTC
j_gene: TRBJ1-2; d_gene: TRBD1; abundance: -; v_gene: TRBV10-3; CDR3aa: CAISVQGSGYGYTF; CDR3nt: TGTGCCATCAGCGTACAGGGGTCAGGTTACGGCTACACCTTC